The T cell receptor (beta chain) under discussion was sequenced for a study of T cell responses to AZD1222 COVID-19 vaccine. To note about this clone: Its matching antigen is unknown.

The ends were cut back, 5 bases at V and 5 bases at J, with 21 bases in the middle. The CDR3 loop spans 16 amino acids. Germline V CDR1 and CDR2: SEHNR, FQNEAQ (reference sequence). Clones were sequenced by immunoSEQ multiplex PCR, and TCRdb holds only the in-frame ones, with some missing. Here the sample spans over 150,000 clones, 88% being singletons. Overall study results and limits: With dominance at 160-218 and 743-854, vaccine-associated CD4 TCRs spanned spike. There were mostly white British donors and more females than males, and clonal diversity was possibly underestimated. After the peak T cell response, and only then, were repertoires sampled.

Sequenced material: peripheral blood, taken 28 days after the second AZD1222 dose. The V gene is TRBV7-9, the J gene TRBJ2-5, with D possibly being TRBD1 or TRBD2 (5 bases each). The receptor comes from an adult who received the AZD1222 COVID-19 vaccine. This CDR3 reads CASSPRDVEGWETQYF. Here the CDR3 DNA reads TGTGCCAGCAGCCCCCGGGACGTTGAAGGTTGGGAGACCCAGTACTTC.